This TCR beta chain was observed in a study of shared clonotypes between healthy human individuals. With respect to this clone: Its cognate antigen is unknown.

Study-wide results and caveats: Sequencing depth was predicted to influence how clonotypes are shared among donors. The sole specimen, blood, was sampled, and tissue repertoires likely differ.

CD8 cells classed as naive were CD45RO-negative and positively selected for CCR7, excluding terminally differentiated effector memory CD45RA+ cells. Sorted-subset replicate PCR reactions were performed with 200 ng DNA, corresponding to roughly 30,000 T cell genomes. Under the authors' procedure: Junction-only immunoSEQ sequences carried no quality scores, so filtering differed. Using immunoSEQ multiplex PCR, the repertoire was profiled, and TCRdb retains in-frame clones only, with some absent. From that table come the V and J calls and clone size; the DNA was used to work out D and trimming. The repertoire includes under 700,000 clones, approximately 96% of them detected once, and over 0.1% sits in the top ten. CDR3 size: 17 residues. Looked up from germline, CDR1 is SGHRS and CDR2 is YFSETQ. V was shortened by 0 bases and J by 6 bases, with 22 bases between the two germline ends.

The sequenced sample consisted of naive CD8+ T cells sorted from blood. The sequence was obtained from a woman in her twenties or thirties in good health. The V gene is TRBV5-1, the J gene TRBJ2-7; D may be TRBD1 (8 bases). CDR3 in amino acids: CASSLGYRGRGLGEQYF. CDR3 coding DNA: TGCGCCAGCAGCTTGGGTTACAGGGGGAGGGGGCTCGGCGAGCAGTACTTC.